This TCR beta chain was sequenced in a study of blood T cell repertoires in COVID-19. Measured with immunoSEQ multiplex PCR; TCRdb has only the in-frame clones, and not every one. Of about 250,000 clones listed, approximately 84% are singletons. CDR1 is SGHDT and CDR2 is YYEEEE in the germline V gene. V shed 0 bases and J 6 bases; nucleotides not matched to a gene: 6. This CDR3 contains 15 residues. The V and J genes are TRBV5-6 and TRBJ1-1, with 9 bases that match TRBD1. The clonotype comes from a man in his fifties or sixties with active or convalescent COVID-19. Sample: peripheral blood. CDR3 bases: TGTGCCAGCAGCTTGGGGGGGACAGGGAGGGCTGAAGCTTTCTTT. Protein: CASSLGGTGRAEAFF.